This T cell receptor (beta chain) was identified during a study of identical twins. General study results and limits: Because invariant MAIT and iNKT cells could be present, zero-insertion analyses could be partly confounded.

Notes on this clonotype: The antigen remains undetermined.

TCRdb called the 5' RACE reads again in MiXCR, with one record for every CDR3 protein. The sample holds some 660,000 distinct CDR3 sequences, over 8.5% seen once. The sample also formed part of further work on yellow fever vaccine responses in identical twins.

Sequenced sample: PBMCs. The TCR originated in a woman between 18 and 29 years old in good health.

The CDR3 loop reads CATSDGQGWETQYF. CDR3 nucleotides: TGTGCCACCAGTGATGGACAGGGATGGGAGACCCAGTACTTC. The chain carries TRBV24-1 and TRBJ2-5, with 8 bases that match TRBD1. The J segment lost 5 bases and the V segment lost 3 bases, leaving 4 bases of the junction unmatched. The CDR3 loop spans 14 amino acids. Germline assignment: CDR1 KGHDR and CDR2 SFDVKD.